This T cell receptor beta chain was documented in a study of blood T cell repertoires in COVID-19. Study as a whole: Sites in the United States, Italy and Spain provided acute and convalescent COVID-19 samples. Nucleic acid was either cDNA or gDNA, and it came from T cells, B-cell-depleted T cells, or PBMCs.

Authors' processing steps: Using reference gene primer amplification, nucleated cell counts were estimated. Sequenced by immunoSEQ multiplex PCR; TCRdb stores in-frame clones only, minus some. V, J and clone size reflect that table, while D and trimming were determined from the DNA. This table holds around 46,000 clones, about 88% found once. This clone was observed a few times. After removal of 4 bases from V and 2 bases from J, the junction contained 8 bases not matched to a gene. The CDR3 is 17 residues long. Per the germline V gene, CDR1 is SGHNT and CDR2 is YYREEE (reference sequence). This clonotype was sampled from a man aged 40-49 years with active COVID-19. Sequencing used peripheral blood. The chain is built from TRBV5-4 and TRBJ2-3; 12 nucleotides match TRBD2. CDR3 in amino acids: CASSKLGLAGYTDTQYF. For the CDR3, the DNA is TGTGCCAGCAGCAAGCTTGGACTAGCGGGATACACAGATACGCAGTATTTT.